Presented here are 6 T cell receptor beta chains from one specimen sequenced in a study of shared clonotypes between healthy human individuals. The data were produced by immunoSEQ multiplex PCR, yet TCRdb's version contains in-frame clones alone and is incomplete. This sample has 1.6 million or so clones, with 98% found just once. The sequenced material came from naive CD4+ T cells sorted from blood. Subset reported: CD45RA+ positively selected. The receptors shown here come from a man aged 25-45 years in good health.

The chain has TRBV5-6 and TRBJ1-5; D perhaps matches TRBD1 (5 bases). Looked up from germline, CDR1 is SGHDT and CDR2 is YYEEEE. The CDR3 has 16 residues. Trimming left V 2 bases short and J 3 bases short, with 15 bases between. CDR3: CASSFGVGALNQPQHF. The DNA for the CDR3 is TGTGCCAGCAGCTTTGGTGTCGGGGCCCTCAATCAGCCCCAGCATTTT.

The chain carries TRBV7-2 and TRBJ2-1, with 7 bases identical to TRBD2. The ends lost 6 bases at V and 3 bases at J; junction bases unmatched: 5. CDR1 is SGHTA, CDR2 FQGNSA, per germline. This CDR3 is built from 14 residues. As DNA, the CDR3 is TGTGCCAGCAGTTTACTAGCGAACTACAATGAGCAGTTCTTC. It is translated as CASSLLANYNEQFF.

The chain carries TRBV5-1 and TRBJ2-6; D is unresolved. Germline lookup yields CDR1 SGHRS and CDR2 YFSETQ. This CDR3 comprises 14 residues. Trimming took off 4 bases at V and 2 bases at J, with 7 bases between the two ends. CDR3 sequence (DNA): TGCGCCAGCAGCAGGGTGGCTGGGGCCAACGTCCTGACTTTC. Protein sequence: CASSRVAGANVLTF.

The CDR3 region has the DNA TGCGCCAGCAGTGAAGACCCGAGTCTTCTATACAATGAGCAGTTCTTC. Encoded protein: CASSEDPSLLYNEQFF. The chain joins TRBV10-1 to TRBJ2-1; the D is unclear. V shed 3 bases and J shed 4 bases, with 16 bases lying between them. The V gene's germline CDR1 is WNHNN and CDR2 SYGVQD (reference sequence). The CDR3 is 16 amino acids.

This sequence joins TRBV18 and TRBJ1-4; D not resolved. The germline CDR1 and CDR2 sequences are KGHSH and LQKENI. The V gene lost 2 bases and the J gene lost 2 bases, with 9 bases spanning the gap. The CDR3 sequence is 15 residues long. The CDR3 spells CASSPGVGTNEKLFF. The CDR3 DNA sequence: TGTGCCAGCTCACCAGGTGTGGGGACTAATGAAAAACTGTTTTTT.

This rearrangement joins TRBV15 to TRBJ2-1, with 7 bases matching TRBD1. The germline V gene has CDR1 LNHNV and CDR2 YYDKDF (reference sequence). This CDR3 contains 13 residues. The ends lost 11 bases at V and 6 bases at J; junction bases unmatched: 10. The CDR3 region is CAAADRRGNEQFF. In DNA, the CDR3 is TGTGCCGCCGCGGACAGGCGAGGCAATGAGCAGTTCTTC.